These T cell receptor beta chains were read from a single sample in a study of blood T cell repertoires in COVID-19. TCRdb's table, derived via immunoSEQ multiplex PCR, lists solely in-frame clones and lacks some. The repertoire holds around 250,000 clones, 70% to 90% seen once, with less than 2.5% in the top ten. Sequenced sample: PBMCs or T cells enriched from blood (not recorded which). Receptors were obtained from a woman in her fifties or sixties who had recovered from COVID-19. The CDR3 runs from the conserved cysteine through the conserved F or W. D genes are given only for firm matches. Clone size is stated in some rows and not others, as once, few, many or a class when expanded.

J gene | V gene | clone size | D gene | CDR3 protein | CDR3 DNA
TRBJ1-5 | TRBV19 | NA | TRBD1 | CASSRGTGVSNQPQHF | TGTGCCAGTAGCCGAGGGACAGGGGTCAGCAATCAGCCCCAGCATTTT
TRBJ1-1 | TRBV28 | NA | NA | CASSLGVNTEAFF | TGTGCCAGCAGTCTCGGAGTGAACACTGAAGCTTTCTTT
TRBJ2-7 | TRBV25-1 | once | TRBD1 | CASSAGRGRGTYEQYF | TGTGCCAGCAGTGCCGGCCGGGGCAGGGGGACCTACGAGCAGTACTTC
TRBJ1-6 | TRBV5-1 | NA | TRBD1 | CASSLGTGAWGDNSPLHF | TGCGCCAGCAGCTTGGGGACAGGCGCCTGGGGAGATAATTCACCCCTCCACTTT
TRBJ2-2 | TRBV25-1 | NA | NA | CASSEERAGELFF | TGTGCCAGCAGTGAAGAGCGAGCCGGGGAGCTGTTTTTT
TRBJ2-7 | TRBV6-5 | NA | NA | CASSYRGNSYEQYF | TGTGCCAGCAGTTACAGAGGCAACTCCTACGAGCAGTACTTC
TRBJ2-2 | TRBV28 | NA | NA | CASSFGGNTGELFF | TGTGCCAGCAGTTTCGGGGGGAACACCGGGGAGCTGTTTTTT
TRBJ2-1 | TRBV11-2 | NA | NA | CASSFGQGQAEQFF | NA
TRBJ1-3 | TRBV19 | NA | TRBD1 | CASADRGSSGNTIYF | TGTGCCAGTGCGGACAGGGGATCCTCTGGAAACACCATATATTTT
TRBJ1-5 | TRBV18 | NA | NA | CASSPSSPLQYDQPQHF | TGTGCCAGCTCACCAAGTAGCCCCCTTCAATACGATCAGCCCCAGCATTTT
TRBJ1-5 | TRBV7-2 | NA | NA | CASSFYPDRGQPQHF | TGTGCCAGCAGCTTCTATCCCGACCGGGGTCAGCCCCAGCATTTT
TRBJ1-4 | TRBV5-1 | NA | NA | CASSRQVFGTNEKLFF | TGCGCCAGCAGCCGACAGGTTTTTGGAACTAATGAAAAACTGTTTTTT
TRBJ1-5 | TRBV12-3/TRBV12-4 | once | NA | CASSSRNQPQHF | TGTGCCAGCAGTTCTAGAAATCAGCCCCAGCATTTT
TRBJ2-5 | TRBV20-1 | NA | NA | CSASSASEETQYF | TGCAGTGCTAGTTCGGCTAGCGAGGAGACCCAGTACTTC
TRBJ2-3 | TRBV6-5 | NA | TRBD2 | CASSLAGGDTDTQYF | TGTGCCAGCAGTCTAGCGGGAGGGGACACAGATACGCAGTATTTT
TRBJ1-2 | TRBV6-1 | NA | NA | CASSEELHAYYGYTF | TGTGCCAGCAGTGAAGAATTGCACGCGTACTATGGCTACACCTTC
TRBJ2-2 | TRBV24-1 | NA | NA | CATSDPQRVSGELFF | TGTGCCACCAGTGACCCCCAGAGGGTGTCCGGGGAGCTGTTTTTT
TRBJ2-1 | TRBV11-2 | NA | NA | CASSLAGEINEQFF | TGTGCCAGCAGCTTAGCGGGGGAGATAAATGAGCAGTTCTTC
TRBJ1-2 | TRBV30 | NA | NA | CACSRVTVLNYGYTF | TGTGCCTGCTCCAGGGTGACAGTCCTTAACTATGGCTACACCTTC
TRBJ1-1 | TRBV30 | few | TRBD1 | CAWSGTGLGPEAFF | TGTGCCTGGAGTGGGACAGGGTTGGGCCCTGAAGCTTTCTTT
TRBJ2-1 | TRBV5-1 | NA | TRBD2 | CASSLETSGVYNEQFF | TGCGCCAGCAGCTTGGAAACTAGCGGAGTCTACAATGAGCAGTTCTTC
TRBJ2-7 | TRBV5-6 | once | NA | CASSLVSTGHYEQYF | TGTGCCAGCAGCTTGGTTTCCACAGGACACTACGAGCAGTACTTC
TRBJ1-1 | TRBV3-1/TRBV3-2 | NA | NA | CASSHTGATEAFF | TGTGCCAGCAGCCATACTGGGGCTACTGAAGCTTTCTTT
TRBJ2-5 | TRBV5-1 | once | NA | CASPLAETQYF | TGCGCCAGCCCCCTAGCCGAGACCCAGTACTTC
TRBJ2-5 | TRBV21-1 | NA | NA | CASSWWDSAYQETQYF | TGTGCCAGCAGCTGGTGGGACTCTGCGTACCAAGAGACCCAGTACTTC
TRBJ2-7 | TRBV3-1/TRBV3-2 | few | TRBD1 | CASSQGTGTYEQYF | TGTGCCAGCAGCCAAGGGACAGGGACCTACGAGCAGTACTTC
TRBJ1-1 | TRBV28 | NA | NA | CASSKTYTEAFF | TGTGCCAGCAGCAAGACTTACACTGAAGCTTTCTTT
TRBJ1-3 | TRBV12-3/TRBV12-4 | NA | NA | CASSGYKAGYF | TGTGCCAGCAGTGGTTACAAGGCAGGATATTTT
TRBJ1-1 | TRBV11-1 | NA | NA | CASRPYQGNTEAFF | TGTGCCAGCAGGCCTTACCAGGGGAACACTGAAGCTTTCTTT
TRBJ1-4 | TRBV6-7 | NA | TRBD1 | CASSSNDRGLGTNEKLFF | TGTGCCAGCAGTTCCAACGACAGGGGCCTTGGGACTAATGAAAAACTGTTTTTT
TRBJ1-2 | TRBV25-1 | NA | TRBD1 | CASSVGTALEGYTF | TGTGCCAGCAGTGTAGGGACAGCCTTAGAGGGCTACACCTTC
TRBJ2-7 | TRBV7-8 | NA | NA | CASSATGYYEQYF | TGTGCCAGCAGCGCGACAGGTTACTACGAGCAGTACTTC
TRBJ2-7 | TRBV6-1 | NA | NA | CASSERLGAPAYEQYF | TGTGCCAGCAGTGAACGGTTAGGGGCACCAGCCTACGAGCAGTACTTC
TRBJ1-2 | TRBV25-1 | NA | TRBD1 | CASSVAGTGQGYTF | TGTGCCAGCAGTGTCGCCGGGACAGGACAGGGCTACACCTTC
TRBJ2-5 | TRBV5-1 | NA | NA | CASSLGPQETQYF | TGCGCCAGCAGCTTGGGGCCCCAAGAGACCCAGTACTTC
TRBJ2-1 | TRBV4-1 | few | TRBD1 | CASSQDQPGQGFDSYNEQFF | TGCGCCAGCAGCCAAGATCAACCCGGACAGGGGTTCGACTCCTACAATGAGCAGTTCTTC
TRBJ2-3 | TRBV7-6 | NA | NA | CASTADFDSTDTQYF | TGTGCCAGCACCGCCGACTTCGATAGCACAGATACGCAGTATTTT
TRBJ2-1 | TRBV10-3 | NA | TRBD2 | CAITPGGGNEQFF | TGTGCCATCACCCCGGGGGGTGGGAATGAGCAGTTCTTC
TRBJ1-1 | TRBV5-1 | NA | TRBD1 | CASSSRLGTVNTEAFF | TGCGCCAGCAGCTCGCGACTCGGGACAGTCAACACTGAAGCTTTCTTT
TRBJ1-4 | TRBV24-1 | NA | NA | CATSDLRYAGTSTNEKLFF | TGTGCCACCAGTGATTTGAGGTATGCAGGCACCTCAACTAATGAAAAACTGTTTTTT
TRBJ2-7 | TRBV12-3/TRBV12-4 | NA | NA | CASSLGEAGEQYF | TGTGCCAGCAGTTTGGGGGAGGCGGGCGAGCAGTACTTC
TRBJ1-6 | TRBV19 | NA | NA | CASSNPVALHF | TGTGCCAGTAGTAACCCGGTCGCCCTCCACTTT
TRBJ1-1 | TRBV5-1 | NA | NA | CASSLFDGSTEAFF | TGCGCCAGCAGCTTATTTGATGGGAGCACTGAAGCTTTCTTT
TRBJ2-7 | TRBV10-3 | NA | NA | CAISEGAGFSRRNYEQYF | TGTGCCATCAGTGAGGGTGCCGGGTTTTCGCGTCGTAACTACGAGCAGTACTTC
TRBJ1-4 | TRBV27 | NA | NA | CASKTSGTNEKLFF | TGTGCCAGCAAAACATCAGGGACTAATGAAAAACTGTTTTTT
TRBJ2-7 | TRBV5-1 | once | NA | CASSPGLESYEQYF | TGCGCCAGCAGCCCGGGACTGGAATCCTACGAGCAGTACTTC
TRBJ1-1 | TRBV3-1/TRBV3-2 | NA | NA | CASSPGVNTEAFF | TGTGCCAGCAGCCCCGGGGTGAACACTGAAGCTTTCTTT